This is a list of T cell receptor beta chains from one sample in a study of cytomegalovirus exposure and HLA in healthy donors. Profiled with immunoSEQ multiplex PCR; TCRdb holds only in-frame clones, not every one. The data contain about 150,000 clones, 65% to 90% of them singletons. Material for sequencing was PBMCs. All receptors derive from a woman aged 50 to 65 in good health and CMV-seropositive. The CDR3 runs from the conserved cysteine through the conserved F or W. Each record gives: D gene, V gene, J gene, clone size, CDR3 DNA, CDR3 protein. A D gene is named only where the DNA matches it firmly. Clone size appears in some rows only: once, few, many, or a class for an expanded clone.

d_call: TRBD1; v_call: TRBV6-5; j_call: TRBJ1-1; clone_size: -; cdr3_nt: TGTGCCAGCAGTTATTCGGGACAGATAATGGCTTTCTTT; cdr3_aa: CASSYSGQIMAFF
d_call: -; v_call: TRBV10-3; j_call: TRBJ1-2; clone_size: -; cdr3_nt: TGTGCCATCAGTGATATGGCCTACTATGGCTACACCTTC; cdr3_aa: CAISDMAYYGYTF
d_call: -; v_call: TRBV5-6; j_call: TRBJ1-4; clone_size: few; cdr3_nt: TGTGCCAGCAGCCTGGGGACCGGCCGAGGGGGAAAACTGTTTTTT; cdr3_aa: CASSLGTGRGGKLFF
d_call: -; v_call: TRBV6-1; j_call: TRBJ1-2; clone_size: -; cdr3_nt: TGTGCCAGCAGTTTTTCAGGGTACAAGAATGGCTACACCTTC; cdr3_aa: CASSFSGYKNGYTF
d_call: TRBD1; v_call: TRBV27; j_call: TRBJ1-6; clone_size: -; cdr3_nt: TGTGCCAGCAGTCGGACAGGGGCTAATTCACCCCTCCACTTT; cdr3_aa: CASSRTGANSPLHF
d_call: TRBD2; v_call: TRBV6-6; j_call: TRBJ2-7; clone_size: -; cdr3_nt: TGTGCCAGCACCCTAAGGGCTAGCGGGGGCGAGCAGTACTTC; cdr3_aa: CASTLRASGGEQYF
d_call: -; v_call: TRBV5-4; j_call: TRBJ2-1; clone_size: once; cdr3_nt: TGTGCCAGCAGCTTGGTTAGGGGAAACTACAATGAGCAGTTCTTC; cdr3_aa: CASSLVRGNYNEQFF
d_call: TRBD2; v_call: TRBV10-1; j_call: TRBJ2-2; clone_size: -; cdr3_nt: TGCGCCAGCAGTGAGAGGACTAGGGACGGGGAGCTGTTTTTT; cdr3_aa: CASSERTRDGELFF
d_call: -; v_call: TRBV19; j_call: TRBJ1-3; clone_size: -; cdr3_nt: TGTGCCAGTAGTATAGACACTTTCTCTGGAAACACCATATATTTT; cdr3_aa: CASSIDTFSGNTIYF
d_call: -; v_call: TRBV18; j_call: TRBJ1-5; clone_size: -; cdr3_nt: TGTGCCAGCTCACCAAAGAGTAATCAGCCCCAGCATTTT; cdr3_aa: CASSPKSNQPQHF
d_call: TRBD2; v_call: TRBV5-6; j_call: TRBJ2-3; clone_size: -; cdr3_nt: TGTGCCAGCAGCCTAGCGGGGGCCTTTCGAAGCACAGATACGCAGTATTTT; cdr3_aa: CASSLAGAFRSTDTQYF
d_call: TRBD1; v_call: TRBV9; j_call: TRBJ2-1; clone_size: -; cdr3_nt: TGTGCCAGCAGATCAGGCTCGGACAGGGGTAATGAGCAGTTCTTC; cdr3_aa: CASRSGSDRGNEQFF
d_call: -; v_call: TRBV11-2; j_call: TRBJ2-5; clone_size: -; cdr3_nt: TGTGCCAGCAGCTTACTCGGCGGAAGGGAGACCCAGTACTTC; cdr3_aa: CASSLLGGRETQYF
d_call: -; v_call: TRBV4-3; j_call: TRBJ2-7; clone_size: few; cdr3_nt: TGCGCCAGCAGCCAAGCTAGACTAGAGTCCTACGAGCAGTACTTC; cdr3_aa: CASSQARLESYEQYF
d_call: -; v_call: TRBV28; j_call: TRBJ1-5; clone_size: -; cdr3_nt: TGTGCCAGCAGGGACAACTCCGATCAGCCCCAGCATTTT; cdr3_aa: CASRDNSDQPQHF
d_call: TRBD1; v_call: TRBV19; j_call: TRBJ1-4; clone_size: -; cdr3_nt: TGTGCCAGTAGTATGGGACAGAATGAAAAACTGTTTTTT; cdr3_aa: CASSMGQNEKLFF
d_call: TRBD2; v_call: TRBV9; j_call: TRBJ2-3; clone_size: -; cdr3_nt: TGTGCCAGCAGCGTTACCGGGACTAGTCTTGATACGCAGTATTTT; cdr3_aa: CASSVTGTSLDTQYF
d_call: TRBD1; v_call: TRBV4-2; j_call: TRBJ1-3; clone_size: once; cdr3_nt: TGTGCCAGCAGCCAAGACCCCAGACAGGGGCGGACTGGAAACACCATATATTTT; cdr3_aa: CASSQDPRQGRTGNTIYF
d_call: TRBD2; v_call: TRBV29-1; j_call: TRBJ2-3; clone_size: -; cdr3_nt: TGCAGCGTTGACCCCCAGCGGGGGGCGTCAGATACGCAGTATTTT; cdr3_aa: CSVDPQRGASDTQYF
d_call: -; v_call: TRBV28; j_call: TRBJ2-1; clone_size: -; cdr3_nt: TGTGCCAGCAGTTTATCTATAGACAACAATGAGCAGTTCTTC; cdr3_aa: CASSLSIDNNEQFF
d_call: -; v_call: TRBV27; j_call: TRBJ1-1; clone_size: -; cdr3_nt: TGTGCCAGCAGTTTTGGCAGGGGCGGGACTGAAGCTTTCTTT; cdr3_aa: CASSFGRGGTEAFF
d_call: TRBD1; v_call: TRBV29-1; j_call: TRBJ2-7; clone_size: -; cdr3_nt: TGCAGCGTCGCGGGACAGGGACGCTACGAGCAGTACTTC; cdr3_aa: CSVAGQGRYEQYF
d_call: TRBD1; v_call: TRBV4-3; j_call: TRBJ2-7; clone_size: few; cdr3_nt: TGCGCCAGCAGCCATAACTTACCGGGACAGGCTGGGTACGAGCAGTACTTC; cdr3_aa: CASSHNLPGQAGYEQYF
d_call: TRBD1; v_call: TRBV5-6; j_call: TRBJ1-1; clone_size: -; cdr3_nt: TGTGCCAGCAGGCTCGGGACAGCGAACACTGAAGCTTTCTTT; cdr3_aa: CASRLGTANTEAFF
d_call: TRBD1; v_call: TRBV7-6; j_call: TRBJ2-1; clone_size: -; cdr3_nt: TGTGCCAGCAGCTCCGGGACAGGGAACTTCTTC; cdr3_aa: CASSSGTGNFF
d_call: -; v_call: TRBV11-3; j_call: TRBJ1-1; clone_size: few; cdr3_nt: TGTGCCAGCAGCTTAGTTCGGGGGACTGAAGCTTTCTTT; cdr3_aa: CASSLVRGTEAFF
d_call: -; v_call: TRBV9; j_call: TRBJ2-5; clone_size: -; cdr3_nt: TGTGCCAGCAGCGCAAATAGCGGTGTACAGTACTTC; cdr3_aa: CASSANSGVQYF
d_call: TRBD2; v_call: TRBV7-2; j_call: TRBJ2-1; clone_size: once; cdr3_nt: TGTGCCAGCAGCCCCTGGACTAGCGGGGGAGGAGAGCAGTTCTTC; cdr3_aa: CASSPWTSGGGEQFF
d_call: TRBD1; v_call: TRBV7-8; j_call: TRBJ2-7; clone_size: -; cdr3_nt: TGTGCCAGCAGCTTAGCGGGACAGGGAGGCCCCTACGAGCAGTACTTC; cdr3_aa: CASSLAGQGGPYEQYF
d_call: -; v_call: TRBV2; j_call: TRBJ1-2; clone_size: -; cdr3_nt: TGTGCCAGCTTGGAGAGTTCGGTACCGTATGGCTACACCTTC; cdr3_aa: CASLESSVPYGYTF
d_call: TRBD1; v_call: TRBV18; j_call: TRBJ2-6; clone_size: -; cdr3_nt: TGTGCCAGCTCACCGAGGACAGGGGTTGGAGCTGGGGCCAACGTCCTGACTTTC; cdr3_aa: CASSPRTGVGAGANVLTF
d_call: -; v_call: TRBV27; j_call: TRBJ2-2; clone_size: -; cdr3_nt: TGTGCCAGCAGTCCCCGCAGGCTGAACACCGGGGAGCTGTTTTTT; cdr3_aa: CASSPRRLNTGELFF
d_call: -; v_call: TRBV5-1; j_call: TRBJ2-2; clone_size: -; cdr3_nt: TGCGCCAGCAGCTTGACCACACACACCGGGGAGCTGTTTTTT; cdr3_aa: CASSLTTHTGELFF
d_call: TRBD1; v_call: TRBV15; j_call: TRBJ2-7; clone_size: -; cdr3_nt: TGTGCCACCAGCAGAGTCGCCGGACAGGGGGCGCGGCGGTACGAGCAGTACTTC; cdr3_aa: CATSRVAGQGARRYEQYF
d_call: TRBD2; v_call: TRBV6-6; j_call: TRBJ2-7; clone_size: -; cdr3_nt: TGTGCCAGCAGTGTAGCGGGGGGGCTCTACGAGCAGTACTTC; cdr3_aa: CASSVAGGLYEQYF
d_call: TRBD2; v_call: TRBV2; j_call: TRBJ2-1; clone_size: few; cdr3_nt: TGTGCCAGCAGTGAGCGGGGGGGCCCGTACAATGAGCAGTTCTTC; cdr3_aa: CASSERGGPYNEQFF
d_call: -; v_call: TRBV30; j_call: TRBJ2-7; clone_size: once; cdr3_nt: TGTGCCTGGAGTGTTTCCGGGTTGGGCTACGAGCAGTACTTC; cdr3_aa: CAWSVSGLGYEQYF
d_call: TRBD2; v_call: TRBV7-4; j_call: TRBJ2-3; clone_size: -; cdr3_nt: TGTGCCAGCAGCTTATTTACTAGCGGGGGGTCCACAGATACGCAGTATTTT; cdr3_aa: CASSLFTSGGSTDTQYF
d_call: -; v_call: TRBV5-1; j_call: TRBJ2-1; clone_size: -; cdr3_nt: TGCGCCAGCAGCTTGTCAGGGGTAGGGGGTAATGAGCAGTTCTTC; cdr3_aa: CASSLSGVGGNEQFF